This T cell receptor beta chain was found in a study of Graves' ophthalmopathy and Graves' hyperthyroidism. RNA transcripts were the source from which TCR beta CDR3 regions were amplified. Second-round multiplex PCR came after first-round RT-PCR with HTBI primers. One entry per CDR3 protein, called by TCRdb with MiXCR from the multiplex PCR reads. The table shows hundreds of thousands of distinct CDR3 sequences, with over 20% occurring only once. Being free of ophthalmopathy for 18 months of follow-up defined stable hyperthyroidism. Hyperthyroidism patients were newly diagnosed, under 2 months' duration, aged 18 to 65. Other autoimmune diseases, uncontrolled infections, pregnancy or lactation excluded patients from enrollment. This clonotype was detected many times. Its antigen remains unidentified. Study-level points and caveats: Ophthalmopathy could be told apart from stable hyperthyroidism by a 13-signature model (around 90% sensitivity, approximately 81% specificity).

The germline V gene has CDR1 LNHDA and CDR2 SQIVND (reference sequence). The length of the CDR3 is 13 residues. The V gene lost 2 bases and the J gene lost 6 bases, with 10 bases spanning the gap. The specimen sequenced was peripheral blood. This TCR was sampled from a woman aged 18-30 years with stable Graves' hyperthyroidism. This rearrangement joins TRBV19 to TRBJ1-1, with D uncertain. The CDR3 DNA is TGTGCCAGTAGTATAATACTAGGGCCTGAAGCTTTCTTT. Its translation: CASSIILGPEAFF.